The sequence of this T cell receptor (beta chain) was determined in a study of shared clonotypes between healthy human individuals. Study conclusions and caveats: Naive CD4 clonotype sharing across a handful of donors was around 5%. Clonotypes shared by all four sorted-subset donors had higher generation probabilities than non-shared clonotypes. Clonotype sharing among donors was thought likely to change with sequencing depth.

Note on this clone: Its specificity is unknown.

Germline CDR1 SGHAT, CDR2 FQNNGV. The CDR3 runs 12 residues. The ends were cut back, 5 bases at V and 7 bases at J, with 11 bases in the middle. Both subsets, CD45RA+ naive and CD45RA-negative memory, were split from the CD4+ cells. Sequenced by immunoSEQ multiplex PCR; TCRdb stores in-frame clones only, minus some. The sample carries roughly 1 million clones, about four fifths recorded once. The sample taken for sequencing was memory CD4+ T cells from PBMCs. The subset is: CD45RA-negative fraction. This TCR was recovered from a man between 18 and 35 years old in good health. Some clones in this sample may be carry-over from other donors' samples. The chain uses TRBV11-2 and TRBJ1-2; D perhaps matches TRBD1 (5 bases). CDR3 nucleotides: TGTGCCAGCAGCCCTCAAGGGGCTGGCTACACCTTC. This sequence encodes CASSPQGAGYTF.